This T cell receptor beta chain stems from a study of blood T cell repertoires in COVID-19 (TCRdb year 2020). About the full investigation: Samples covering the acute and convalescent phases of COVID-19 were provided by collaborators in the United States, Italy and Spain. The material from the prospective study consisted of cDNA or gDNA derived from T cells, B-cell-depleted T cells, or PBMCs. The dataset comprised deeply sampled blood TCRbeta repertoires from subjects exposed to, actively infected with, or recovered from COVID-19. The repertoires were made available in a free public database intended to serve as a resource for research on the immune response to SARS-CoV-2. Samples were obtained from the ongoing ImmuneRACE study (first 160 participants) and from about 1,300 subjects provided by 6 global collaborators. Sample metadata almost always included a de-identified subject ID, COVID-19 status, age in years and sex. Where available, HLA class I and class II types were obtained from metadata supplied by the sample provider rather than from assay-based typing.

In Seattle, one collaborating source enrolled patients while the infection was active and tracked those patients longitudinally over the course of disease. The collaborating institutions used their own protocols to collect whole blood in K2EDTA tubes. For TCRbeta analysis, collaborator samples were shipped as frozen whole blood, as isolated PBMCs, or as DNA extracted from either sample type. TCRbeta CDR3 regions were amplified from genomic DNA using the immunoSEQ Assay, a bias-controlled multiplex PCR. Under the source paper's analysis protocol: Nucleated cell counts per sample were estimated from amplification of reference gene primers within the assay. To quantify the absolute abundance of each unique TCRbeta CDR3 rearrangement, sequence reads were collapsed and filtered. For each sample, productive Simpson clonality was calculated by taking the square root of Simpson's diversity index across productive rearrangements. Sourced from immuneACCESS, this table was stored by TCRdb with only in-frame sequences that have V and J called. A share of the clones is absent; for the studies checked, an unresolved V gene accounts for under half, and the remainder has no known explanation. V and J calls plus clone size are reproduced from that table; the DNA served to infer D and trimming. This sample has about 300,000 clones in its table, and 85% to 90% of those were observed once. The top ten clones comprise roughly 1.9% of the sample.

Trimming costs V 12 bases and J 5 bases, and their ends lie 18 bases apart. The germline V gene sets CDR1 to KGHDR and CDR2 to SFDVKD. The cysteine opens and the phenylalanine closes a CDR3 of 13 amino acids. The kept DNA is CDR3 alone, 39 bases in frame from the first base. General study outcomes and caveats: Clinical and demographic metadata were provided uncurated, with the amount varying by source and participant.

In regard to this clone: The target of this receptor is not known. No much larger clone exists at a distance of one base, and base qualities are not known.

The chain links TRBV24-1 with TRBJ2-5; TRBD2 is possibly the D segment (5 matching bases). This receptor was obtained from a woman in her 30s with COVID-19, enrolled during active disease. The sequenced sample consisted of peripheral blood. In nucleotide form, the sequence is TGTGCCGCCGGAGAGGGCTCCGCTGAGACCCAGTACTTC. Its protein is CAAGEGSAETQYF.